A selection of T cell receptor beta chains follows, all from one sample in a study of cytomegalovirus exposure and HLA in healthy donors. Using immunoSEQ multiplex PCR, the repertoire was profiled, and TCRdb retains in-frame clones only, with some absent. The data show hundreds of thousands of clones, more than 60% seen once. What was sequenced was PBMCs. These receptors were collected from a woman aged 55 to 70 in good health and CMV-seropositive. CDR3s include the opening cysteine and the closing phenylalanine or tryptophan. Fields, in order: clone size, V gene, J gene, CDR3 protein. The size of a clone is reported for some rows only, either as once, few or many, or as a class for expanded clones.

>few|TRBV11-2|TRBJ2-5
CASSLGNSGLQETQYF
>NA|TRBV7-2|TRBJ2-2
CASSLRGSGELFF
>once|TRBV28|TRBJ2-5
CASSSAVLETQYF
>NA|TRBV30|TRBJ2-7
CAWTGRGRYREQYF
>once|TRBV18|TRBJ1-2
CASSPVSTGYYGYTF
>few|TRBV19|TRBJ1-1
CASIHSSNTEAFF
>NA|TRBV5-1|TRBJ1-2
CASSLYTGMDYGYTF
>NA|TRBV28|TRBJ1-2
CASSLQGLNYGYTF
>NA|TRBV30|TRBJ1-2
CAWSNGDYGYTF
>NA|TRBV5-5|TRBJ1-3
CASTLGTGGEGNTIYF
>NA|TRBV2|TRBJ1-3
CASSGQTSGNTIYF
>NA|TRBV4-3|TRBJ1-1
CASSQEYRVNTEAFF
>NA|TRBV6-5|TRBJ1-1
CASSYLGHLNTEAFF
>NA|TRBV2|TRBJ2-2
CASSRRMLGTGELFF
>NA|TRBV19|TRBJ1-1
CASRLQGDSAEAFF
>NA|TRBV5-1|TRBJ2-7
CASSLLDRSYEQYF
>NA|TRBV29-1|TRBJ2-5
CSVGTLTGPETQYF
>NA|TRBV9|TRBJ2-7
CASSALTASGINEQYF
>NA|TRBV5-6|TRBJ1-1
CASYLTQLGRGNTEAFF
>NA|TRBV28|TRBJ2-5
CASSLFGPSGGRQTQYF
>NA|TRBV5-6|TRBJ2-5
CASSSPWSGGAETQYF
>once|TRBV10-2|TRBJ2-2
CASSITSQPGELFF
>NA|TRBV5-6|TRBJ1-5
CASSQIGQGFNQPQHF
>NA|TRBV6-1|TRBJ2-3
CASSERAGSTDTQYF
>NA|TRBV5-1|TRBJ2-1
CASSNLGGDEQFF
>NA|TRBV4-2|TRBJ1-1
CASSLGTGTANTEAFF
>NA|TRBV5-1|TRBJ1-2
CASSLVLGNYVYTF
>few|TRBV9|TRBJ2-5
CASSGGPGKETQYF
>few|TRBV7-3|TRBJ1-2
CASSPNSGTGNYGYTF
>NA|TRBV18|TRBJ1-4
CASSPGRDEKLFF
>once|TRBV18|TRBJ2-7
CASSPPNGYEQYF
>few|TRBV11-2|TRBJ1-6
CASSVLGESPLHF
>NA|TRBV7-9|TRBJ2-3
CASSLSLAADTQYF
>NA|TRBV7-6|TRBJ2-3
CASSPGGGPTDTQYF
>NA|TRBV18|TRBJ2-5
CASSQTTGKETQYF
>NA|TRBV4-3|TRBJ1-2
CASSQEDTVWGYTF
>NA|TRBV27|TRBJ2-7
CASSAREGNEQYF
>NA|TRBV30|TRBJ1-5
CAWSGTALNQPQHF
>few|TRBV21-1|TRBJ2-1
CASSKGLAGDYNEQFF
>NA|TRBV19|TRBJ2-7
CASSHTPSGSSHEQYF
>few|TRBV5-6|NA
CASSLSPTDYEQYF
>NA|TRBV5-4|TRBJ2-2
CASSLRGSTGELFF
>NA|TRBV4-1|TRBJ2-2
CASSHPTSGGSGELFF
>NA|TRBV2|TRBJ2-1
CASPTSGTLSTYNEQFF
>NA|TRBV7-2|TRBJ1-5
CASNLEHNQPQHF
>NA|TRBV5-4|TRBJ2-1
CASGAGVREYNEQFF
>few|TRBV13|TRBJ1-6
CASSLGGAGNSPLHF
>NA|TRBV19|TRBJ1-4
CASSMAGWDEKLFF
>NA|TRBV6-5|TRBJ1-2
CASSNNRDSSYGYTF
>once|TRBV7-6|TRBJ2-5
CASSQGLAGLQETQYF
>NA|TRBV11-3|TRBJ2-1
CASSLDPIKGKQFF
>NA|TRBV29-1|TRBJ2-1
CSVKSGGVSYNEQFF
>NA|TRBV9|TRBJ1-1
CASSAAGGDFLNTEAFF
>NA|TRBV6-5|TRBJ1-1
CASRGTVNTEAFF
>NA|TRBV9|TRBJ1-2
CASSTGTYGYTF
>NA|TRBV10-3|TRBJ2-3
CAISEGLAGGSTDTQYF
>few|TRBV6-5|TRBJ2-7
CASSKSGITYEQYF
>NA|TRBV6-1|TRBJ1-2
CASSEAGAGYTF
>NA|TRBV6-5|TRBJ2-1
CASSYSSGSENEQFF